The T cell receptor (beta chain) under discussion was sequenced for a study of T cell responses to AZD1222 COVID-19 vaccine. Whole-study results and caveats: CD4 TCRs covered the whole spike, strongest at regions 160-218 and 743-854. Nearly half of unique spike-specific TCRs reportedly avoided B.1.351 and B.1.1.7 mutated regions. Researchers took repertoire samples only after the peak T cell response had come.

As concerns this clone: Its antigen is undetermined.

V lost 6 bases, J lost 7 bases, and 8 bases stayed unmatched. The CDR3 length is 15 residues. Germline lookup yields CDR1 SNHLY and CDR2 FYNNEI. Here immunoSEQ multiplex PCR was the method, and the copy in TCRdb shows in-frame clones only, minus some. This table holds roughly 130,000 clones, roughly 87% found once. The clonotype originates from an adult in good health. The chain joins TRBV2 to TRBJ1-3; 11 positions agree with TRBD1. The sequencing here drew on peripheral blood, taken on day 0 of AZD1222 vaccination. CDR3 residues: CASRGGTGGLNTIYF. CDR3 sequence (DNA): TGTGCCAGCAGAGGAGGGACAGGGGGTTTGAACACCATATATTTT. The variable domain in full, with the rest retrieved from reference TRBV2 and TRBJ1-3, is EPEVTQTPSHQVTQMGQEVILRCVPISNHLYFYWYRQILGQKVEFLVSFYNNEISEKSEIFDDQFSVERPDGSNFTLKIRSTKLEDSAMYFCASRGGTGGLNTIYFGEGSWLTVV.